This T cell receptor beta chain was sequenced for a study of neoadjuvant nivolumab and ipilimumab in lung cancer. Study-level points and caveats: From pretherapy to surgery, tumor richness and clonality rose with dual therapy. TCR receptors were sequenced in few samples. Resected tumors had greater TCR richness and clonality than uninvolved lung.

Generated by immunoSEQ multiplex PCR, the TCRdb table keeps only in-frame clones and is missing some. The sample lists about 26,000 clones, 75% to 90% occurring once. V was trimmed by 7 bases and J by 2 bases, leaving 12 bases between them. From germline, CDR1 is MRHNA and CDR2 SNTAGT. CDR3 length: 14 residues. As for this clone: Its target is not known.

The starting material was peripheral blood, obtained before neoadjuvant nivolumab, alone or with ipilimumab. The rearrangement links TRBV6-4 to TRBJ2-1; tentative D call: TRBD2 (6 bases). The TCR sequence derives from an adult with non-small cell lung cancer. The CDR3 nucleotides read TGTGCCAGCATTGGACTACGGCCCTACAATGAGCAGTTCTTC. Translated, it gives CASIGLRPYNEQFF.